This T cell receptor beta chain stems from a study of blood T cell repertoires in COVID-19. V lost 0 bases to trimming and J lost 7 bases, with 10 bases between them. Germline CDR1 reads SGHNT; CDR2 reads YYREEE (reference sequence). This CDR3 spans 13 amino acids. Generated by immunoSEQ multiplex PCR, the TCRdb table keeps only in-frame clones and is missing some. The sample holds about 370,000 clones, around 89% seen once. Enrollment of patients from Seattle took place during active infection, with longitudinal follow-up. The specimen was peripheral blood. The sequence was collected from a woman aged 30 to 39 with COVID-19, enrolled during active disease. The chain uses TRBV5-4 and TRBJ1-2; D is perhaps TRBD1 (6 bases). CDR3 nucleotide sequence: TGTGCCAGCAGCTTGGGGGGGCTAAGTGGCTACACCTTC. It codes for CASSLGGLSGYTF.